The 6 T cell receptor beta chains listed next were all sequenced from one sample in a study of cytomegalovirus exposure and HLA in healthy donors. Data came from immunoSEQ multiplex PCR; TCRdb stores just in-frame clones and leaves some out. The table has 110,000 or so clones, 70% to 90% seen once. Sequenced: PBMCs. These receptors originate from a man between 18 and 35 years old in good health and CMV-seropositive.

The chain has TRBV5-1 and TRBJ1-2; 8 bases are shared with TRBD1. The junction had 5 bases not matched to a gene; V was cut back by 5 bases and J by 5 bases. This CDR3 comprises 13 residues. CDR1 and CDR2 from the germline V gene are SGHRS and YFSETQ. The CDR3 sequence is CASSPDRDYGYTF. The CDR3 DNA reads TGCGCCAGCAGTCCGGACAGGGATTATGGCTACACCTTC.

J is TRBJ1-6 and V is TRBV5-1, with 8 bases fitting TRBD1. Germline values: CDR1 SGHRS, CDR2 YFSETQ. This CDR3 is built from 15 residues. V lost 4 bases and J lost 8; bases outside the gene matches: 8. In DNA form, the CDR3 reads TGCGCCAGCAGCACTGGACAGGGCGATTATTCACCCCTCCACTTT. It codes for CASSTGQGDYSPLHF.

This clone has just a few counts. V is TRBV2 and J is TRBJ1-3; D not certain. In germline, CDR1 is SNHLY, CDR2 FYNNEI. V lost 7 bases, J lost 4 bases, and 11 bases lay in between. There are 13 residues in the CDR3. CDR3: CASNRVPGNTIYF. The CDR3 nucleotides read TGTGCCAGCAACCGAGTCCCAGGAAACACCATATATTTT. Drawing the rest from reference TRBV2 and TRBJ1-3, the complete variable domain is EPEVTQTPSHQVTQMGQEVILRCVPISNHLYFYWYRQILGQKVEFLVSFYNNEISEKSEIFDDQFSVERPDGSNFTLKIRSTKLEDSAMYFCASNRVPGNTIYFGEGSWLTVV.

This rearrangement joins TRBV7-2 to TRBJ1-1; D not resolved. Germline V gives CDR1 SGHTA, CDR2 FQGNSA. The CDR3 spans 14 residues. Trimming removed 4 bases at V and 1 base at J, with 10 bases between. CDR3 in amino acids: CASSYPPGNTEAFF. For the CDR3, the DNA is TGTGCCAGCAGCTACCCCCCGGGGAACACTGAAGCTTTCTTT.

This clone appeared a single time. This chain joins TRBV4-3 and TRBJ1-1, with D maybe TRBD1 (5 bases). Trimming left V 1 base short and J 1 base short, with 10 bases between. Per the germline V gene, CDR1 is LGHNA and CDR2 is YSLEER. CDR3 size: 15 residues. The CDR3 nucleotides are TGCGCCAGCAGCCAAGGAAGGGGTTCGAACACTGAAGCTTTCTTT. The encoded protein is CASSQGRGSNTEAFF.

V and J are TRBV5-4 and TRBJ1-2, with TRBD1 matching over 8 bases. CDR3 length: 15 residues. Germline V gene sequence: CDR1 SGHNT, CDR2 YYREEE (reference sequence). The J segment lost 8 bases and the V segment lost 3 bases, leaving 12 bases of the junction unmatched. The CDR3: CASSWGGQELWGYTF. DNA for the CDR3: TGTGCCAGCAGCTGGGGGGGACAGGAGCTCTGGGGCTACACCTTC.